Here is one T cell receptor beta chain with its context. The antigen is unknown. Clones were sequenced by immunoSEQ multiplex PCR, and TCRdb holds only the in-frame ones, with some missing. The sample contains 85,000 to 130,000 clones, around 86% of which appear only once. This CDR3 is 14 amino acids long. Trimming left V 7 bases short and J 7 bases short, with 19 bases between. Germline V lookup: CDR1 SNHLY, CDR2 FYNNEI. This specimen belongs to a study of T cell clones after liver transplantation. On the study more broadly: Pre-transplant mixed lymphocyte reactions yielded third-party-reactive TCRbeta sequences as comparators for graft-donor-reactive sequences. Study-level results: These preliminary findings come from unstandardized post-transplant sampling times. Low donor cell numbers restricted donor-reactive repertoire measurement in a couple of subjects. In 5 of 8 subjects, circulating graft-donor-reactive CD4 TCRbeta sequences fell significantly after transplant.

The material was CD4+ T cells from blood, obtained before liver transplant. The V and J genes are TRBV2 and TRBJ1-1; TRBD1 might be the D (5 bases). The TCR originated in a human donor who received a liver transplant. For the CDR3, the DNA is TGTGCCAGCACCCCACACGGGGGTCGGGGTGAAGCTTTCTTT. Translated: CASTPHGGRGEAFF.